Listed here is a single T cell receptor beta chain. This specimen comes from a study of blood T cell repertoires in COVID-19. Participant age was roughly 18 to 90 years, and participants resided in about 25 US areas. The data were produced by immunoSEQ multiplex PCR, yet TCRdb's version contains in-frame clones alone and is incomplete. The sample includes under 300,000 clones, around 90% of them seen just once. Material for sequencing was PBMCs or T cells enriched from blood (not recorded which). This sequence was found in a woman aged 25-40 years who had recovered from COVID-19.

CDR3 DNA: TGTGCCAGCAGCTCCGGACTAGCGGGGGGGCCTCATAAGGAGACCCAGTACTTC. This translates into CASSSGLAGGPHKETQYF. The gene calls are TRBV7-3 and TRBJ2-5; 15 bases fit TRBD2. Trimming removed 4 bases from V and 5 bases from J; junction bases left unmatched: 11. This CDR3 is built from 18 residues. Germline CDR1 is SGHTA and CDR2 is FQGTGA.